One TCR beta chain is described in this entry. V lost 3 bases and J 0 bases, leaving 6 bases between the germline ends. Germline values: CDR1 LGHDT, CDR2 YNNKEL (reference sequence). The CDR3 runs 13 residues. This specimen belongs to a study of blood T cell repertoires in COVID-19. Study information: In each case, the material was cDNA or gDNA derived from T cells, B-cell-depleted T cells, or PBMCs.

Here immunoSEQ multiplex PCR was the method, and the copy in TCRdb shows in-frame clones only, minus some. The sample consists of roughly 260,000 clones, approximately 86% of them appearing once. The sample was peripheral blood. This TCR was recovered from a middle-aged man who had recovered from COVID-19. The rearrangement links TRBV3-1 (or the pseudogene TRBV3-2) to TRBJ2-7, with D possibly being TRBD2 (5 bases). DNA for the CDR3: TGTGCCAGCAGCCAGGGGAGCTCCTACGAGCAGTACTTC. Encoded protein: CASSQGSSYEQYF.